These 18 T cell receptor beta chains were sequenced from one sample in a study of OX40 agonist ivuxolimab in advanced cancers. Method: immunoSEQ multiplex PCR; TCRdb's copy keeps in-frame clones and lacks some. The sample includes fewer than 80,000 clones, over 75% of them seen just once. Sequencing used CD4+ or CD8+ T cells sorted from blood, obtained in a trial of the OX40 agonist ivuxolimab. The receptors shown here come from an adult with an advanced solid tumor such as melanoma, head and neck, liver or kidney cancer.

V gene TRBV6-5 combines with J gene TRBJ2-2, with D perhaps matching TRBD2 (5 bases). The CDR3 consists of 15 residues. V lost 6 bases and J lost 2, with 13 bases in between. The germline CDR1 and CDR2 sequences are MNHEY and SVGAGI. CDR3 region: CASSLRTGNTGELFF. DNA of the CDR3: TGTGCCAGCAGCCTTAGGACGGGAAACACCGGGGAGCTGTTTTTT.

This sequence joins TRBV18 and TRBJ1-3; no definite D call. The CDR3 extends over 13 amino acids. V was clipped by 5 bases and J by 2 bases, with 7 bases between them. Germline lookup yields CDR1 KGHSH and CDR2 LQKENI. As DNA, the CDR3 is TGTGCCAGCTCAACTCAAGCTGGAAACACCATATATTTT. Protein: CASSTQAGNTIYF. Full variable domain (outside the CDR3, taken from reference TRBV18 and TRBJ1-3): NAGVMQNPRHLVRRRGQEARLRCSPMKGHSHVYWYRQLPEEGLKFMVYLQKENIIDESGMPKERFSAEFPKEGPSILRIQQVVRGDSAAYFCASSTQAGNTIYFGEGSWLTVV.

This chain's CDR3 is CASSLEAGWGTQYF. The CDR3 DNA follows: TGCGCCAGCAGCTTGGAGGCAGGGTGGGGGACCCAGTACTTC. The J gene is TRBJ2-5, the V gene TRBV5-1; D is perhaps TRBD1 (5 bases). This CDR3 has 14 amino acids. CDR1 is SGHRS and CDR2 is YFSETQ in the germline V gene. V was cut by 0 bases and J by 7 bases, with 13 bases left in between.

The J gene is TRBJ2-2, the V gene TRBV7-9; D unclear. CDR3 length equals 12 residues. Trimming removed 8 bases from V and 1 base from J, with 5 bases in between. CDR1 and CDR2 (germline): SEHNR, FQNEAQ (reference sequence). The CDR3 spells CASGRNTGELFF. CDR3 nucleotide sequence: TGTGCCAGCGGCCGGAACACCGGGGAGCTGTTTTTT.

The J gene is TRBJ1-2, the V gene TRBV7-3; tentatively, D is TRBD1 (5 bases). Deletions cut 5 bases from V and 4 bases from J, with 17 bases between. The CDR3 consists of 15 residues. Germline-derived CDR1 and CDR2 are SGHTA and FQGTGA. The CDR3 region has the DNA TGTGCCAGCAGCCCTCCAGACAGAAACCTCTATGGCTACACCTTC. This sequence encodes CASSPPDRNLYGYTF.

The chain has TRBV7-9 and TRBJ2-5; 9 positions match TRBD2. The CDR3 runs to 17 residues. J lost 4 bases, V lost 4 bases, and 13 bases had no gene match. Germline values: CDR1 SEHNR, CDR2 FQNEAQ (reference sequence). CDR3 loop: CASSSARGSGRGETQYF. The DNA of the CDR3 is TGTGCCAGCAGCTCGGCCCGGGGTAGCGGGAGAGGAGAGACCCAGTACTTC. Looking up the rest from reference TRBV7-9 and TRBJ2-5 gives the full variable domain: DTGVSQNPRHKITKRGQNVTFRCDPISEHNRLYWYRQTLGQGPEFLTYFQNEAQLEKSRLLSDRFSAERPKGSFSTLEIQRTEQGDSAMYLCASSSARGSGRGETQYFGPGTRLLVL.

The chain uses TRBV9 and TRBJ2-2, with 12 bases fitting TRBD2. This CDR3 contains 18 residues. With V trimmed by 4 bases and J by 4 bases, 11 bases remained unmatched. The germline CDR1 and CDR2 sequences are SGDLS and YYNGEE. The CDR3: CASSYTSGRSLGTGELFF. CDR3 DNA sequence: TGTGCCAGCAGCTATACTAGCGGGAGGTCCCTTGGCACCGGGGAGCTGTTTTTT.

This clone was seen only a few times. At one end, the junction sequence differs from germline, possibly due to a read error. The chain carries TRBV7-7 and TRBJ2-5; possibly TRBD2 for D (5 bases). The CDR3 totals 14 residues. Germline lookup yields CDR1 SSHAT and CDR2 FNYEAQ (reference sequence). CDR3 sequence: CASSLSSVVETQYF. For the CDR3, the DNA is TGTGCTAGCAGCTTAAGTAGCGTGGTGGAGACCCAGTACTTC.

The V and J genes are TRBV11-2 and TRBJ1-3; D is ambiguous. In germline, CDR1 is SGHAT, CDR2 FQNNGV. This CDR3 comprises 15 residues. V lost 6 bases and J lost 0, with 12 bases in between. The CDR3 is CASSLQPNSGNTIYF. The CDR3 region has the DNA TGTGCCAGCAGTCTCCAGCCGAACTCTGGAAACACCATATATTTT.

V usage is TRBV11-3 and J usage is TRBJ2-1, with 7 bases aligning to TRBD1. The CDR3 is made up of 16 amino acids. Germline CDR1 SGHNT, CDR2 YENEEA. Trimming took 0 bases from V and 2 from J; bases not matched to a gene: 4. The CDR3 here is CASSLEGDSAYNEQFF. The DNA for the CDR3 is TGTGCCAGCAGCTTAGAGGGGGACAGCGCCTACAATGAGCAGTTCTTC.

The chain combines TRBV18 with TRBJ1-2; TRBD1 agrees at 7 bases. V was clipped by 3 bases and J by 3 bases; unmatched bases: 4. Germline V lookup: CDR1 KGHSH, CDR2 LQKENI. This CDR3 region has 14 residues. CDR3 region: CASSPTGQDYGYTF. The CDR3 nucleotides are TGTGCCAGCTCACCCACCGGACAGGACTATGGCTACACCTTC.

The chain carries TRBV7-9 and TRBJ2-1; D is uncertain. V lost 7 bases to trimming and J lost 2 bases, with 15 bases between them. This CDR3 contains 15 residues. CDR1 is SEHNR and CDR2 is FQNEAQ in the germline V gene (reference sequence). The CDR3 DNA reads TGTGCCAGCATCCCGAGAGCACCTGCCTACAATGAGCAGTTCTTC. Encoded protein: CASIPRAPAYNEQFF.

The J gene is TRBJ2-3, the V gene TRBV19, with D perhaps given as TRBD1 or TRBD2 (5 bases each). CDR1 is LNHDA and CDR2 is SQIVND in the germline V gene (reference sequence). This CDR3 is built from 16 residues. V lost 5 bases and J 2 bases, leaving 17 bases between the germline ends. CDR3 DNA sequence: TGTGCCAGTAGTCCCTGGGGGTCGGGTGTCACAGATACGCAGTATTTT. Translation gives CASSPWGSGVTDTQYF.

V and J are TRBV6-5 and TRBJ2-7; TRBD1 agrees at 8 bases. CDR1 and CDR2 (germline): MNHEY, SVGAGI. The CDR3 has 15 amino acids. Germline trimming cut 6 bases from V and 0 bases from J; bases unmatched to any gene: 7. The CDR3 is CASSGGRGHSYEQYF. CDR3 bases: TGTGCCAGCAGCGGGGGCAGGGGGCACTCCTACGAGCAGTACTTC.

V gene TRBV7-9 combines with J gene TRBJ1-2; no firm D call. V gave up 5 bases and J gave up 8 bases, with 9 bases separating them. CDR1 and CDR2 from the germline V gene are SEHNR and FQNEAQ (reference sequence). This CDR3 region has 11 residues. As DNA, the CDR3 is TGTGCCAGCAGCCATGAAGTGGGCTACACCTTC. Translated, it gives CASSHEVGYTF.

This clone was counted between two and nine times. V and J are TRBV19 and TRBJ2-3; D is undetermined. Per germline, CDR1 LNHDA and CDR2 SQIVND (reference sequence). CDR3 length equals 14 residues. V lost 5 bases to trimming and J lost 6 bases, with 15 bases between them. In DNA form, the CDR3 reads TGTGCCAGTAGTCTAAAGGGTTCAATGGATACGCAGTATTTT. Its protein product is CASSLKGSMDTQYF.

The rearrangement links TRBV7-8 to TRBJ1-5; possibly TRBD1 for D (5 bases). V was cut by 5 bases and J by 0 bases, with 14 bases left in between. Germline assignment: CDR1 SGHVS and CDR2 FQNEAQ. This CDR3 is 16 amino acids long. The CDR3 DNA reads TGTGCCAGCAGCGAGGGACGTAGGGGTAGCAATCAGCCCCAGCATTTT. Translated: CASSEGRRGSNQPQHF.

This clone came up a few times. The chain recombines TRBV2 with TRBJ2-4, with D perhaps matching TRBD1 or TRBD2 (6 bases each). This CDR3 has 13 residues. Germline V gene data show CDR1 as SNHLY and CDR2 as FYNNEI. Deletions cut 0 bases from V and 13 bases from J, with 13 bases between. The CDR3 here is CASSEAEGGSQYF. The DNA of the CDR3 is TGTGCCAGCAGTGAAGCGGAGGGGGGCAGCCAGTACTTC.